This entry lists 13 T cell receptor beta chains sequenced from one sample in a study of blood T cells in healthy people across ages. With a J-beta primer mix and a sample-barcoded 5' primer, a second PCR ran 7 to 11 cycles. TCRdb reprocessed the 5' RACE reads via MiXCR and lists one record per CDR3 protein. The sample records around 1.7 million distinct CDR3 sequences, under 30% being singletons. Sequenced: blood. The receptors shown here come from a woman aged 25-40 years in good health.

V gene TRBV9 combines with J gene TRBJ2-1; 9 bases fit TRBD2. The CDR3 is 16 amino acids. Germline V gene data show CDR1 as SGDLS and CDR2 as YYNGEE. The V gene end was trimmed by 4 bases and the J gene end by 7 bases; junction bases not matched to a gene: 12. The CDR3 DNA is TGTGCCAGCAGCCCGACCGGGACTAGCCCGTTAAATGAGCAGTTCTTC. It translates to CASSPTGTSPLNEQFF.

This rearrangement joins TRBV7-9 to TRBJ2-5; the D gene is possibly TRBD2 (5 bases). V dropped 1 base and J dropped 5 bases, with 23 bases sitting between them. The CDR3 extends over 18 amino acids. Germline loops: CDR1 SEHNR, CDR2 FQNEAQ (reference sequence). The CDR3 loop is CASSLVFLRVETKETQYF. CDR3 coding DNA: TGTGCCAGCAGCTTAGTGTTCCTCCGGGTGGAGACTAAGGAGACCCAGTACTTC.

On this clonotype: At one of its ends the junction is not consistent with the germline gene, which may arise from a read error. The V call is TRBV7-6, the J call TRBJ1-2; no firm D call. CDR3 length equals 12 residues. Germline V gene sequence: CDR1 SGHVS, CDR2 FNYEAQ. The CDR3 DNA sequence: TGTGCCGGCAGCTTAAACTATGGTGGCTACACCTTC. Translation: CAGSLNYGGYTF. Complete variable domain (other parts from reference TRBV7-6 and TRBJ1-2): GAGVSQSPRYKVTKRGQDVALRCDPISGHVSLYWYRQALGQGPEFLTYFNYEAQQDKSGLPNDRFSAERPEGSISTLTIQRTEQRDSAMYRCAGSLNYGGYTFGSGTRLTVV.

This clonotype was observed a single time. This rearrangement joins TRBV11-2 to TRBJ2-6; 8 bases map to TRBD2. Germline V CDR1 and CDR2: SGHAT, FQNNGV. The length of the CDR3 is 19 residues. The V segment lost 4 bases and the J segment 0 bases; nucleotides outside the gene matches: 11. CDR3 loop: CASSSLRKRESSGANVLTF. The CDR3 region has the DNA TGTGCCAGCAGCTCACTCCGAAAGCGGGAGAGCTCTGGGGCCAACGTCCTGACTTTC.

This clonotype was seen many times. The rearrangement uses TRBV12-3 or TRBV12-4 and TRBJ2-7, with unresolved D. Trimming cost V 5 bases and J 6 bases, with 8 bases left between them. This CDR3 region has 11 residues. The CDR3 DNA reads TGTGCCAGCAGTAAGAGACTCGAGCAGTACTTC. Its translation: CASSKRLEQYF.

This clonotype occurred many times. The gene calls are TRBV5-1 and TRBJ2-1, with 9 bases that match TRBD2. CDR1 is SGHRS, CDR2 YFSETQ, per germline. The CDR3 is 14 amino acids. V was pared by 2 bases and J by 5 bases, with 2 bases of the junction left unmatched. The CDR3 bases are TGCGCCAGCAGCTTTAGCGGGGGAAACAATGAGCAGTTCTTC. This encodes CASSFSGGNNEQFF.

This clonotype was counted a single time. The chain uses TRBV5-1 and TRBJ2-1; 14 bases line up with TRBD2. The CDR3 consists of 16 residues. CDR1 is SGHRS, CDR2 YFSETQ, per germline. After removal of 9 bases from V and 0 bases from J, the junction contained 5 bases not matched to a gene. The DNA of the CDR3 is TGCGCCACCAGGACTAGCGGGGGGAGCTCCTACAATGAGCAGTTCTTC. Amino acid sequence: CATRTSGGSSYNEQFF.

This clonotype has just a few counts. The chain carries TRBV7-2 and TRBJ1-2; weak D call: TRBD1 (5 bases). Trimming shortened V by 6 bases and J by 8 bases, and 13 bases separated the two germline ends. CDR3 size: 12 residues. Germline lookup yields CDR1 SGHTA and CDR2 FQGNSA. The CDR3 DNA reads TGTGCCAGCAGTCATAAGCGGGGGGGCTACACCTTC. As protein: CASSHKRGGYTF.

This clonotype has just a few counts. V and J are TRBV7-9 and TRBJ2-5, with a possible D match to TRBD1 (5 bases). The CDR3 has 14 amino acids. V lost 5 bases to trimming and J lost 4 bases, with 14 bases between them. The V gene's germline CDR1 is SEHNR and CDR2 FQNEAQ (reference sequence). CDR3 DNA sequence: TGTGCCAGCAGCGCAGGCAGGGTAATAGAGACCCAGTACTTC. As protein: CASSAGRVIETQYF. The full variable domain, its missing parts supplied by reference TRBV7-9 and TRBJ2-5, is DTGVSQNPRHKITKRGQNVTFRCDPISEHNRLYWYRQTLGQGPEFLTYFQNEAQLEKSRLLSDRFSAERPKGSFSTLEIQRTEQGDSAMYLCASSAGRVIETQYFGPGTRLLVL.

The chain recombines TRBV12-5 with TRBJ1-2; D gene uncertain. This CDR3 is 11 amino acids long. CDR1 LGHNT and CDR2 FRNRAP come from the germline V gene. The V and J ends lost 0 bases and 8 bases respectively, with 4 bases between them. The CDR3 bases are TGTGCTAGTGGTTTGGTAGCGGGCTACACCTTC. Translating it yields CASGLVAGYTF. Full variable domain (outside the CDR3, taken from reference TRBV12-5 and TRBJ1-2): DARVTQTPRHKVTEMGQEVTMRCQPILGHNTVFWYRQTMMQGLELLAYFRNRAPLDDSGMPKDRFSAEMPDATLATLKIQPSEPRDSAVYFCASGLVAGYTFGSGTRLTVV.

The V call is TRBV7-2, the J call TRBJ2-3; the D is unclear. This CDR3 is 13 amino acids long. Germline V gene lookup returns CDR1 SGHTA and CDR2 FQGNSA. Trimming shortened V by 5 bases and J by 6 bases, and 12 bases separated the two germline ends. CDR3 DNA: TGTGCCAGCAGCCCGGTCCTCCGGGATACGCAGTATTTT. Its translation: CASSPVLRDTQYF.

This clonotype was picked up a small number of times. The V and J genes are TRBV29-1 and TRBJ1-1; no clear D. Per germline, CDR1 SQVTM and CDR2 ANQGSEA. The ends were cut back, 4 bases at V and 3 bases at J, with 6 bases in the middle. CDR3 length equals 11 residues. The CDR3 region is CSVGEDTEAFF. DNA of the CDR3: TGCAGCGTTGGGGAGGACACTGAAGCTTTCTTT.

At least ten counts were recorded for this clonotype. The chain recombines TRBV20-1 with TRBJ2-7; 8 positions agree with TRBD2. CDR3 size: 14 residues. V trimming: 5 bases; J trimming: 1 base; junction bases outside the gene matches: 7. Germline assignment: CDR1 DFQATT and CDR2 SNEGSKA (reference sequence). The CDR3: CSALLAGSSYEQYF. CDR3 nucleotide sequence: TGCAGTGCTCTTCTAGCGGGCTCATCCTACGAGCAGTACTTC.